This TCR beta chain was recorded in a study of patients and donors after allogeneic stem cell transplantation. This clonotype was found once. TCRdb fed the RT-PCR reads into MiXCR, producing one record per CDR3 protein. The sample has about 200,000 distinct CDR3 sequences, about 40% seen once; the top ten hold about 30%. V lost 5 bases to trimming and J lost 6 bases; unmatched junction nucleotides: 7. From germline, CDR1 is MNHNY and CDR2 SVGAGI (reference sequence). The CDR3 consists of 16 residues. This TCR was sampled from a human donor who was either an allogeneic HSCT recipient or a stem cell or donor lymphocyte infusion donor (not recorded which). It is not recorded whose cells these are; they may come from a transplant donor. Input material: blood, either unsorted or a sorted T cell fraction (not recorded which). This chain joins TRBV6-6 and TRBJ2-1; 13 nucleotides align to TRBD2. DNA for the CDR3: TGTGCCAGCAGTACGCAACTAGCGGGAGGGCGCAATGAGCAGTTCTTC. It yields the protein CASSTQLAGGRNEQFF.